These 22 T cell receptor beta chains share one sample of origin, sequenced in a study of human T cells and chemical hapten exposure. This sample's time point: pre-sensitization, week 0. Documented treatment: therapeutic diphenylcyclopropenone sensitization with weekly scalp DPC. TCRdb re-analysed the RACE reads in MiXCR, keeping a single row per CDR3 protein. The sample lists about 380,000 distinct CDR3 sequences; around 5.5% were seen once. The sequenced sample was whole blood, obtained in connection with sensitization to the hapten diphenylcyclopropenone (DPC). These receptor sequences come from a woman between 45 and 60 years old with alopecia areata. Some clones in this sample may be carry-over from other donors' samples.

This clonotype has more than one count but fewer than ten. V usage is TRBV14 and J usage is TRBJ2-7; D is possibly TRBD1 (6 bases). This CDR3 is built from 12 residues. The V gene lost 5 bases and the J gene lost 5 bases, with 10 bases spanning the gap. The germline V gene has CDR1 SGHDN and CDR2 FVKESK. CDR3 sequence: CASSAQGHEQYF. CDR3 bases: TGTGCCAGCAGCGCACAGGGCCACGAGCAGTACTTC.

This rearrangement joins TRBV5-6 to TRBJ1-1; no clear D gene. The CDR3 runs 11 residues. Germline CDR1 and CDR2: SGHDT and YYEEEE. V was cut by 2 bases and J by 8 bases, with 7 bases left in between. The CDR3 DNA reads TGTGCCAGCAGCTTATTCAGGGAAGCTTTCTTT. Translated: CASSLFREAFF. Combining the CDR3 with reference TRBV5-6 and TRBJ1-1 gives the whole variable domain DAGVTQSPTHLIKTRGQQVTLRCSPKSGHDTVSWYQQALGQGPQFIFQYYEEEERQRGNFPDRFSGHQFPNYSSELNVNALLLGDSALYLCASSLFREAFFGQGTRLTVV.

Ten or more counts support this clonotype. The CDR3 sequence: CASSLKQLSSYEQYF. The CDR3 coding sequence is TGTGCCAGCAGCTTAAAACAGCTCAGCTCCTACGAGCAGTACTTC. The rearrangement links TRBV7-9 to TRBJ2-7; no clear D gene. The V end was cut by 2 bases, the J end by 0 bases, with 11 bases between. The CDR3 is 15 residues long. Germline CDR1 reads SEHNR; CDR2 reads FQNEAQ (reference sequence).

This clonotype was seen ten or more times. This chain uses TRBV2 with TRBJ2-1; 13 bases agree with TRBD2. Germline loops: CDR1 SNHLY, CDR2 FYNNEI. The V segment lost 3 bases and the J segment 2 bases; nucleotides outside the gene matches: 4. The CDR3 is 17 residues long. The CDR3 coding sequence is TGTGCCAGCAGTGACCGGACTAGCGGGGGACCCTACAATGAGCAGTTCTTC. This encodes CASSDRTSGGPYNEQFF.

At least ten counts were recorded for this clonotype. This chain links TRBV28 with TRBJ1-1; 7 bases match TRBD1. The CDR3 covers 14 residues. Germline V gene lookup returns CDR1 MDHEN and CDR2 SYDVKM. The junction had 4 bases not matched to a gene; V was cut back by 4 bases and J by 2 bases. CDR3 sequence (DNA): TGTGCCAGCAGTTCGAACAGGGGAAACACTGAAGCTTTCTTT. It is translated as CASSSNRGNTEAFF.

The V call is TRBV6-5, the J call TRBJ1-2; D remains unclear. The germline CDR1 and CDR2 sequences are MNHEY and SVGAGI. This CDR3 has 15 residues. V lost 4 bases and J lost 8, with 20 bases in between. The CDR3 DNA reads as TGTGCCAGCAGTTCACTTTTAGGCTCTTCTCGGGGCTACACCTTC. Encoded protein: CASSSLLGSSRGYTF.

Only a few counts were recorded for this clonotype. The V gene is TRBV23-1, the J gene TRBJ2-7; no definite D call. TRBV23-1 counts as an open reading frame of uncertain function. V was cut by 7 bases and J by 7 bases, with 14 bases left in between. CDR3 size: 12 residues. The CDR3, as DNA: TGCGCCAGCATGAACAGCCCTTGGGAGCAGTACTTC. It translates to CASMNSPWEQYF.

The CDR3 DNA follows: TGTGCCAGCAGCTTAGATAGGGGATCGCATGATGGAGCTTTCTTT. Amino acids: CASSLDRGSHDGAFF. The rearrangement links TRBV13 to TRBJ1-1; tentatively, D is TRBD1 (5 bases). CDR3 size: 15 residues. CDR1 and CDR2 (germline): PRHDT, FYEKMQ (reference sequence). V was trimmed by 1 base and J by 10 bases, leaving 19 bases between them.

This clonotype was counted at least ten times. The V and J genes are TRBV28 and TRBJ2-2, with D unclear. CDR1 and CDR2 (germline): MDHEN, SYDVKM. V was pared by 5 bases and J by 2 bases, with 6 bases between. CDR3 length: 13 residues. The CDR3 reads CASSRPNTGELFF. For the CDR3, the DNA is TGTGCCAGCAGTCGGCCAAACACCGGGGAGCTGTTTTTT.

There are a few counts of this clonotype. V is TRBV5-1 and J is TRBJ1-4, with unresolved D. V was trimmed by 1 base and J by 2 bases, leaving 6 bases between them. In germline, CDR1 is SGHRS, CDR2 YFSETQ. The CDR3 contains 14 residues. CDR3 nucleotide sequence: TGCGCCAGCAGCTTGACCGGCACTAATGAAAAACTGTTTTTT. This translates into CASSLTGTNEKLFF.

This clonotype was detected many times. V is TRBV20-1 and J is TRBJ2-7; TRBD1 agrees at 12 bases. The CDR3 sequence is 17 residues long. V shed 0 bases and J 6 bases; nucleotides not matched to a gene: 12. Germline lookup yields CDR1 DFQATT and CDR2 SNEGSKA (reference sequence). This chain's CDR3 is CSARERGLRDRGREQYF. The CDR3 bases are TGCAGTGCTAGAGAGAGGGGCCTCCGGGACAGGGGGCGCGAGCAGTACTTC.

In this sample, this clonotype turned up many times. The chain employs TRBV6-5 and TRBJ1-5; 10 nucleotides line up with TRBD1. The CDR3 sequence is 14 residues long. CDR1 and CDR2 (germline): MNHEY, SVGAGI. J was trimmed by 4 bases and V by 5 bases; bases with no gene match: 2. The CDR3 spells CASSMDRGNQPQHF. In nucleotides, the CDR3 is TGTGCCAGCAGTATGGACAGGGGGAATCAGCCCCAGCATTTT.

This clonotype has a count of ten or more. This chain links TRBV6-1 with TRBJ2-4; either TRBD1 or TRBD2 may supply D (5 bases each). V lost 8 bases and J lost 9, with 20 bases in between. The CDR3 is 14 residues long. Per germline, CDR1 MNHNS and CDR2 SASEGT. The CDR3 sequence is CASELTRQRTIQYF. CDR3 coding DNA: TGTGCCAGCGAACTTACTAGACAGAGGACCATTCAGTACTTC.

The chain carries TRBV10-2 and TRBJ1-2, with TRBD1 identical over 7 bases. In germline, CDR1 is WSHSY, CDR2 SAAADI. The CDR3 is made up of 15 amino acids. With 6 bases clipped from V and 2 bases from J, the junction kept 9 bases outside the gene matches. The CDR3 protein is CASRDNRGRNYGYTF. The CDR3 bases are TGCGCCAGCAGGGACAACAGGGGAAGGAACTATGGCTACACCTTC.

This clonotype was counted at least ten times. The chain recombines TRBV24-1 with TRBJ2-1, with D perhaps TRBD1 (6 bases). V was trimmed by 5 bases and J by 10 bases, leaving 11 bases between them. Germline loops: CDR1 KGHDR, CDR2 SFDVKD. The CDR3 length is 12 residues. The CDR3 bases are TGTGCCACCAGTGTTTCCGGGACAGAGCAGTTCTTC. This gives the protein CATSVSGTEQFF.

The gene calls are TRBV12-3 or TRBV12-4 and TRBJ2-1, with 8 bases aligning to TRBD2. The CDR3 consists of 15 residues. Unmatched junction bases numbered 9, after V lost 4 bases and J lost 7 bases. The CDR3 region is CASSSFGRGENEQFF. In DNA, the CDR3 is TGTGCCAGCAGTTCTTTCGGGAGGGGAGAGAATGAGCAGTTCTTC.

The CDR3, as DNA: TGCGCCAGCAGCCGGGGGTTTGACGATGGCTACACCTTC. This codes for CASSRGFDDGYTF. The genes are TRBV5-1 and TRBJ1-2, with D possibly being TRBD1 (5 bases). This CDR3 has 13 residues. V was shortened by 4 bases and J by 6 bases, with 13 bases between the two germline ends. Germline V gene data show CDR1 as SGHRS and CDR2 as YFSETQ. The variable domain in full, completed from reference TRBV5-1 and TRBJ1-2, reads KAGVTQTPRYLIKTRGQQVTLSCSPISGHRSVSWYQQTPGQGLQFLFEYFSETQRNKGNFPGRFSGRQFSNSRSEMNVSTLELGDSALYLCASSRGFDDGYTFGSGTRLTVV.

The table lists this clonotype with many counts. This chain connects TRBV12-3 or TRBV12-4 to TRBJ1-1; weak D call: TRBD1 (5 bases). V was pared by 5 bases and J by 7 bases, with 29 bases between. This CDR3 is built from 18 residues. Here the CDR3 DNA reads TGTGCCAGCAGTGATGTCCCCTGGGCGGCGCCAGGGATGGGTGAAGCTTTCTTT. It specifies CASSDVPWAAPGMGEAFF.

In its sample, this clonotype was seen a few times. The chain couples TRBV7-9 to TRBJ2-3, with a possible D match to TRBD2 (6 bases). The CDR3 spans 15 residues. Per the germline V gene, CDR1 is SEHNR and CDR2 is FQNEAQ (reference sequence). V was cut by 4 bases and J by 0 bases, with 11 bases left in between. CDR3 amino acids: CASSSRRGSTDTQYF. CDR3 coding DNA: TGTGCCAGCAGCTCCCGGCGGGGCAGCACAGATACGCAGTATTTT.

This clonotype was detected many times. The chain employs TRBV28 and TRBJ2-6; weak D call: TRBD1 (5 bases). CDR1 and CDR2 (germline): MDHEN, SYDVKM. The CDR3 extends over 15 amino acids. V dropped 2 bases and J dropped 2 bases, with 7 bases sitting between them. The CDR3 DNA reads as TGTGCCAGCAGTTTAGGGGCGACTGGGGCCAACGTCCTGACTTTC. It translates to CASSLGATGANVLTF.

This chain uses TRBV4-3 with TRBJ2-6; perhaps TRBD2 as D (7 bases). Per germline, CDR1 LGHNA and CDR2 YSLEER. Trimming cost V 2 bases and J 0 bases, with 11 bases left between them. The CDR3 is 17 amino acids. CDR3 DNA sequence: TGCGCCAGCAGCCAACGGGGGGCCGGCTCTGGGGCCAACGTCCTGACTTTC. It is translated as CASSQRGAGSGANVLTF.

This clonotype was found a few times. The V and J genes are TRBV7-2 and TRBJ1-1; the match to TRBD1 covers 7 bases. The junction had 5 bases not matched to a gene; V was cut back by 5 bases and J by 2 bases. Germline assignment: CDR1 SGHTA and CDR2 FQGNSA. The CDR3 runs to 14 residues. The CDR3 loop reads CASSAGQFNTEAFF. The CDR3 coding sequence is TGTGCCAGCAGCGCGGGACAGTTCAACACTGAAGCTTTCTTT.